This TCR beta chain was sequenced in a study of cytomegalovirus exposure and HLA in healthy donors. PCR used 60 Vbeta primers and 13 Jbeta primers. The method was immunoSEQ multiplex PCR; TCRdb's version includes in-frame clones alone and lacks a portion of them. The sample totals about 200,000 clones. Trimming took off 8 bases at V and 3 bases at J, with 20 bases between the two ends. This CDR3 has 15 residues. CDR1 MRHNA and CDR2 SNTAGT come from the germline V gene. The chain is built from TRBV6-4 and TRBJ2-7; no firm D call. The specimen sequenced was PBMCs. This TCR was sampled from a girl aged 2-9 years in good health and CMV-seropositive. CDR3 in DNA: TGTGCCAGCGTTAAGGTGGCTCGACTCTTCTACGAGCAGTACTTC. Translation: CASVKVARLFYEQYF.